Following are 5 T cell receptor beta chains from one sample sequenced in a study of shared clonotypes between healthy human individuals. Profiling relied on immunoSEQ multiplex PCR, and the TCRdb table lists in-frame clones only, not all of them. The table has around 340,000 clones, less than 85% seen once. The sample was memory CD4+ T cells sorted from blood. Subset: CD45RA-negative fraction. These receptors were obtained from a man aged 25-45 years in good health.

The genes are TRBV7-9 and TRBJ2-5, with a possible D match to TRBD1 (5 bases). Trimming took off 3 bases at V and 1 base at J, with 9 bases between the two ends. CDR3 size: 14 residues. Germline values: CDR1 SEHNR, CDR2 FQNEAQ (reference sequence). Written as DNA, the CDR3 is TGTGCCAGCAGCTTTCCCAGGGCCCAAGAGACCCAGTACTTC. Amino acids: CASSFPRAQETQYF. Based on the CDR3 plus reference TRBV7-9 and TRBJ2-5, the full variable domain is DTGVSQNPRHKITKRGQNVTFRCDPISEHNRLYWYRQTLGQGPEFLTYFQNEAQLEKSRLLSDRFSAERPKGSFSTLEIQRTEQGDSAMYLCASSFPRAQETQYFGPGTRLLVL.

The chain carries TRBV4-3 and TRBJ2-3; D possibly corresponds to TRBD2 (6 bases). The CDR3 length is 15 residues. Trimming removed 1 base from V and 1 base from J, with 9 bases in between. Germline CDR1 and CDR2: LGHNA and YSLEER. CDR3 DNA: TGCGCCAGCAGCCAAGGTCCGGGAGGCACAGATACGCAGTATTTT. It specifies CASSQGPGGTDTQYF.

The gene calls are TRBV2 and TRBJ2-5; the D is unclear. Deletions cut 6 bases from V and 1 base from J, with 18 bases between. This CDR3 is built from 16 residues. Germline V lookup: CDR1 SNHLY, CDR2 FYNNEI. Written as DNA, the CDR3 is TGTGCCAGCAGCCGGGCCTTCGGGTTGATCCAAGAGACCCAGTACTTC. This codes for CASSRAFGLIQETQYF.

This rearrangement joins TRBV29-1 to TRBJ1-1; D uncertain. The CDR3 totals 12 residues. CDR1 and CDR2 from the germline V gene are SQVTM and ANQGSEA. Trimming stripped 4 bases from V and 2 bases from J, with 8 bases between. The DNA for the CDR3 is TGCAGCGTTGGCGGGATCAACACTGAAGCTTTCTTT. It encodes CSVGGINTEAFF. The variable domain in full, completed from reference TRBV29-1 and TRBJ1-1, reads SAVISQKPSRDICQRGTSLTIQCQVDSQVTMMFWYRQQPGQSLTLIATANQGSEATYESGFVIDKFPISRPNLTFSTLTVSNMSPEDSSIYLCSVGGINTEAFFGQGTRLTVV.

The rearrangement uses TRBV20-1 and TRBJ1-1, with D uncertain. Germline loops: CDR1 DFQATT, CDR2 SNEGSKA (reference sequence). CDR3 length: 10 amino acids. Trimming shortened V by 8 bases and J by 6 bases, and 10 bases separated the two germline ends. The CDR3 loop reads CSSGVPEAFF. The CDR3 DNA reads TGCAGTTCGGGAGTACCTGAAGCTTTCTTT.